This T cell receptor (beta chain) is from a study of T cell responses to AZD1222 COVID-19 vaccine. Looking at the study overall: Pooled in the analysis were second doses at about 4 or about 12 weeks.

Data came from immunoSEQ multiplex PCR; TCRdb stores just in-frame clones and leaves some out. The sample yields roughly 100,000 clones, 85% to 90% seen once. Germline V CDR1 and CDR2: LNHDA, SQIVND (reference sequence). CDR3 length equals 14 residues. V was clipped by 7 bases and J by 2 bases; unmatched bases: 5. Whole-study results and caveats: Only after the peak T cell response were repertoires sampled.

Concerning this clone itself: Its matching antigen is unknown.

The chain links TRBV19 to TRBJ2-3; TRBD2 matches at 8 bases. The sequencing used peripheral blood, collected on day 0 of AZD1222 vaccination. The receptor comes from an adult in good health. CDR3 region: CASTKTSATDTQYF. The CDR3 DNA reads TGTGCCAGTACCAAGACTAGCGCCACAGATACGCAGTATTTT.